The 29 T cell receptor beta chains reported below all come from one sample, sequenced in a study of cytomegalovirus exposure and HLA in healthy donors. Primers included in the PCR were 60 Vbeta and 13 Jbeta primers. Using immunoSEQ multiplex PCR, the repertoire was profiled, and TCRdb retains in-frame clones only, with some absent. The listing records 25,000 to 35,000 clones. Sequenced material: PBMCs. Source of these receptors: a man aged 35 to 55 in good health and CMV-seronegative.

The chain links TRBV19 to TRBJ1-4, with TRBD1 as a possible D gene (5 bases). This CDR3 contains 16 residues. Trimming shortened V by 7 bases and J by 0 bases, and 15 bases separated the two germline ends. Germline loops: CDR1 LNHDA, CDR2 SQIVND (reference sequence). The CDR3 sequence is CASIRGAAATNEKLFF. The DNA for the CDR3 is TGTGCCAGTATTCGTGGGGCAGCAGCAACTAATGAAAAACTGTTTTTT.

V gene TRBV4-1 combines with J gene TRBJ2-3; 8 bases match TRBD2. Trimming took 1 base from V and 0 from J; bases not matched to a gene: 9. Germline lookup yields CDR1 MGHRA and CDR2 YSYEKL. The CDR3 totals 18 residues. CDR3 sequence reads: CASSQGSRPSGSTDTQYF. The DNA for the CDR3 is TGCGCCAGCAGCCAAGGAAGTAGGCCTAGCGGGAGCACAGATACGCAGTATTTT.

The V call is TRBV7-2, the J call TRBJ2-3; TRBD2 aligns across 7 bases. Germline V gives CDR1 SGHTA, CDR2 FQGNSA. J lost 6 bases, V lost 1 base, and 4 bases had no gene match. This CDR3 has 14 amino acids. CDR3 region: CASSLGREGDTQYF. The CDR3 coding sequence is TGTGCCAGCAGCTTAGGCAGGGAGGGCGATACGCAGTATTTT.

This chain links TRBV30 with TRBJ1-1; D gene unclear. The germline gives CDR1 GTSNPN, CDR2 SVGIG (reference sequence). The germline V and J ends were trimmed by 3 bases and 3 bases, with 11 bases remaining between them. This CDR3 has 13 amino acids. The CDR3: CAWSSRGYTEAFF. CDR3 nucleotides: TGTGCCTGGAGCTCCCGGGGTTACACTGAAGCTTTCTTT.

The V and J genes are TRBV30 and TRBJ2-7, with a possible D match to TRBD1 (6 bases). This CDR3 region has 13 residues. CDR1 is GTSNPN, CDR2 SVGIG, per germline (reference sequence). With 0 bases removed from V and 2 bases from J, the gap between germline ends came to 8 bases. CDR3 in amino acids: CAWSVNRAYEQYF. The DNA for the CDR3 is TGTGCCTGGAGTGTGAACAGGGCCTACGAGCAGTACTTC. Full variable domain (outside the CDR3, taken from reference TRBV30 and TRBJ2-7): SQTIHQWPATLVQPVGSPLSLECTVEGTSNPNLYWYRQAAGRGLQLLFYSVGIGQISSEVPQNLSASRPQDRQFILSSKKLLLSDSGFYLCAWSVNRAYEQYFGPGTRLTVT.

The gene calls are TRBV5-1 and TRBJ2-3; 10 positions match TRBD2. The CDR3 length is 15 residues. Germline V gene sequence: CDR1 SGHRS, CDR2 YFSETQ. With 3 bases clipped from V and 4 bases from J, the junction kept 5 bases outside the gene matches. The DNA for the CDR3 is TGCGCCAGCAGCTCGGATGGGACTAGCGCAGATACGCAGTATTTT. Its protein product is CASSSDGTSADTQYF.

The chain couples TRBV5-4 to TRBJ2-7; D is perhaps TRBD1 or TRBD2 (6 bases each). Trimming took off 4 bases at V and 5 bases at J, with 19 bases between the two ends. CDR1 and CDR2 (germline): SGHNT, YYREEE (reference sequence). There are 15 residues in the CDR3. The CDR3 DNA sequence: TGTGCCAGCAGCCTGGGGGGCAGGGGTTCCCACGAGCAGTACTTC. This encodes CASSLGGRGSHEQYF.

The CDR3 DNA follows: TGTGCCAGCAGTCTAACCGGGACACTTAGCTACGAGCAGTACTTC. Its translation is CASSLTGTLSYEQYF. The chain uses TRBV28 and TRBJ2-7; D perhaps matches TRBD1 (6 bases). The germline V and J ends were trimmed by 5 bases and 3 bases, with 17 bases remaining between them. CDR1 MDHEN and CDR2 SYDVKM come from the germline V gene. The CDR3 is 15 residues long. The whole variable domain, remainder taken from reference TRBV28 and TRBJ2-7, is DVKVTQSSRYLVKRTGEKVFLECVQDMDHENMFWYRQDPGLGLRLIYFSYDVKMKEKGDIPEGYSVSREKKERFSLILESASTNQTSMYLCASSLTGTLSYEQYFGPGTRLTVT.

The V gene is TRBV6-5, the J gene TRBJ1-2; 10 bases are shared with TRBD1. This CDR3 is 15 amino acids long. J lost 8 bases, V lost 0 bases, and 6 bases had no gene match. CDR1 is MNHEY and CDR2 is SVGAGI in the germline V gene. Written as DNA, the CDR3 is TGTGCCAGCAGTTACTCTTCCGGGACAGGGGTAGGCTACACCTTC. It yields the protein CASSYSSGTGVGYTF.

Details on this clone: The germline gene is not matched at one end of the junction; a read error may be the cause. The CDR3 DNA sequence: TGCGCCAGCAGCTTACAAACCCGCGGTTCCAGTACCTTC. Translating gives CASSLQTRGSSTF. The chain links TRBV5-1 to TRBJ2-7; D call uncertain. The CDR3 runs 13 residues. Germline lookup yields CDR1 SGHRS and CDR2 YFSETQ.

The chain is built from TRBV5-1 and TRBJ2-7; TRBD1 matches at 11 bases. Germline V gene data show CDR1 as SGHRS and CDR2 as YFSETQ. The CDR3 sequence is 18 residues long. The V segment lost 0 bases and the J segment 7 bases; nucleotides outside the gene matches: 15. CDR3 region: CASSLAGDEGQGAREQYF. DNA of the CDR3: TGCGCCAGCAGCTTGGCCGGGGACGAAGGACAGGGGGCCCGTGAGCAGTACTTC. Using reference TRBV5-1 and TRBJ2-7 for the parts outside the CDR3, the full variable domain is KAGVTQTPRYLIKTRGQQVTLSCSPISGHRSVSWYQQTPGQGLQFLFEYFSETQRNKGNFPGRFSGRQFSNSRSEMNVSTLELGDSALYLCASSLAGDEGQGAREQYFGPGTRLTVT.

The rearrangement links TRBV5-1 to TRBJ2-3; 7 bases are shared with TRBD2. The CDR3 contains 16 residues. After removal of 0 bases from V and 2 bases from J, the junction contained 6 bases not matched to a gene. The germline V gene has CDR1 SGHRS and CDR2 YFSETQ. The CDR3 DNA sequence: TGCGCCAGCAGCTTGGCGCTGAGCGGGGCCACAGATACGCAGTATTTT. This gives the protein CASSLALSGATDTQYF.

The rearrangement links TRBV7-9 to TRBJ1-2; D might be TRBD1 (5 bases). CDR3 length: 16 amino acids. CDR1 is SEHNR, CDR2 FQNEAQ, per germline (reference sequence). V lost 0 bases and J 0 bases, leaving 11 bases between the germline ends. CDR3 protein: CASSLALRQTNYGYTF. In nucleotides, the CDR3 is TGTGCCAGCAGCTTAGCGCTACGACAGACTAACTATGGCTACACCTTC.

The genes are TRBV29-1 and TRBJ1-2, with D possibly matching TRBD1 (6 bases). The germline V and J ends were trimmed by 4 bases and 3 bases, with 15 bases remaining between them. There are 14 residues in the CDR3. Germline V lookup: CDR1 SQVTM, CDR2 ANQGSEA. The CDR3, as DNA: TGCAGCGTTGTTTCGGGGGGCCGAGACTATGGCTACACCTTC. As protein: CSVVSGGRDYGYTF. The whole variable domain, remainder taken from reference TRBV29-1 and TRBJ1-2, is SAVISQKPSRDICQRGTSLTIQCQVDSQVTMMFWYRQQPGQSLTLIATANQGSEATYESGFVIDKFPISRPNLTFSTLTVSNMSPEDSSIYLCSVVSGGRDYGYTFGSGTRLTVV.

The J gene is TRBJ2-7, the V gene TRBV5-1; 8 bases map to TRBD1. Per germline, CDR1 SGHRS and CDR2 YFSETQ. The CDR3 spans 14 residues. The V gene end was trimmed by 5 bases and the J gene end by 5 bases; junction bases not matched to a gene: 9. The CDR3 region has the DNA TGCGCCAGCAGGACTCGACAGGGGACCCACGAGCAGTACTTC. As protein: CASRTRQGTHEQYF.

The rearrangement uses TRBV30 and TRBJ1-2; tentatively, D is TRBD1 (6 bases). The length of the CDR3 is 13 residues. Trimming pared 0 bases from V and 8 bases from J, leaving 13 bases between. Looked up from germline, CDR1 is GTSNPN and CDR2 is SVGIG (reference sequence). CDR3 sequence (DNA): TGTGCCTGGAGTGTACAGGGTTCCCCGGGCTACACCTTC. Translation: CAWSVQGSPGYTF.

The rearrangement joins TRBV4-2 to TRBJ1-2; possibly TRBD1 for D (6 bases). This CDR3 has 15 amino acids. V lost 0 bases and J lost 4, with 12 bases in between. Germline V gives CDR1 LGHNA, CDR2 YNFKEQ. The CDR3 bases are TGTGCCAGCAGCCAAGATAACGTACAGGGCTATGGCTACACCTTC. Protein product: CASSQDNVQGYGYTF.

J is TRBJ2-1 and V is TRBV4-3; 8 positions match TRBD2. Germline V gene data show CDR1 as LGHNA and CDR2 as YSLEER. This CDR3 contains 13 residues. V shed 2 bases and J 10 bases; nucleotides not matched to a gene: 4. The CDR3 sequence: CASSQLGTREQFF. The CDR3 DNA is TGCGCCAGCAGCCAACTAGGGACTAGGGAGCAGTTCTTC.

The chain uses TRBV28 and TRBJ2-1; D is undetermined. Per the germline V gene, CDR1 is MDHEN and CDR2 is SYDVKM. V lost 8 bases and J lost 2, with 7 bases in between. The CDR3 sequence is 12 residues long. Written as DNA, the CDR3 is TGTGCCAGCCGGTTGGCCTACAATGAGCAGTTCTTC. This translates into CASRLAYNEQFF.

The chain is built from TRBV6-6 and TRBJ1-2, with a possible D match to TRBD1 (6 bases). CDR3 length: 14 amino acids. The V gene's germline CDR1 is MNHNY and CDR2 SVGAGI (reference sequence). The germline V and J ends were trimmed by 1 base and 8 bases, with 14 bases remaining between them. The CDR3 DNA reads TGTGCCAGCAGTTACTTCTCGGGGGGGGGCGGCTACACCTTC. Its protein is CASSYFSGGGGYTF.

The rearrangement uses TRBV28 and TRBJ2-7, with a possible D match to TRBD1 (5 bases). Looked up from germline, CDR1 is MDHEN and CDR2 is SYDVKM. The V gene lost 4 bases and the J gene lost 5 bases, with 12 bases spanning the gap. The CDR3 runs 13 residues. The chain's CDR3 is CASSSPWGNEQYF. DNA for the CDR3: TGTGCCAGCAGTTCCCCATGGGGCAACGAGCAGTACTTC.

The genes are TRBV7-2 and TRBJ2-2, with D perhaps matching TRBD1 (6 bases). CDR3 length equals 15 residues. Germline CDR1 is SGHTA and CDR2 is FQGNSA. Trimming pared 5 bases from V and 7 bases from J, leaving 17 bases between. CDR3 sequence (DNA): TGTGCCAGCAGCCCACAGGGAAACATTCACGGGGAGCTGTTTTTT. Its protein product is CASSPQGNIHGELFF.

The chain recombines TRBV27 with TRBJ2-7, with D perhaps TRBD2 (6 bases). Trimming pared 5 bases from V and 2 bases from J, leaving 13 bases between. CDR3 length: 14 residues. Germline V gene sequence: CDR1 MNHEY, CDR2 SMNVEV (reference sequence). CDR3 sequence reads: CASSPRTIAYEQYF. In nucleotides, the CDR3 is TGTGCCAGCAGTCCCCGGACTATCGCCTACGAGCAGTACTTC.

The chain has TRBV27 and TRBJ2-7; D might be TRBD2 (5 bases). The V end lost 8 bases, the J end lost 5 bases, and 16 bases lay between the germline ends. The germline V gene encodes CDR1 MNHEY and CDR2 SMNVEV (reference sequence). The CDR3 is made up of 13 amino acids. CDR3 protein: CASSEVGRHEQYF. In nucleotides, the CDR3 is TGTGCCAGCTCGGAGGTGGGTAGGCACGAGCAGTACTTC.

The chain is built from TRBV5-1 and TRBJ2-5, with 8 bases lining up with TRBD1. Germline lookup yields CDR1 SGHRS and CDR2 YFSETQ. The CDR3 runs to 17 residues. The junction had 18 bases not matched to a gene; V was cut back by 4 bases and J by 7 bases. CDR3 nucleotide sequence: TGCGCCAGCAGCGTGGCGGGGCCCAGGACAGGGACGGGGACCCAGTACTTC. This encodes CASSVAGPRTGTGTQYF.

This sequence joins TRBV14 and TRBJ2-1; 8 bases fit TRBD1. From germline, CDR1 is SGHDN and CDR2 FVKESK. This CDR3 is built from 16 residues. With V trimmed by 1 base and J by 12 bases, 14 bases remained unmatched. The CDR3 loop is CASSQVGAGGGLTQFF. The CDR3 DNA reads TGTGCCAGCAGCCAAGTGGGGGCAGGGGGCGGTTTAACGCAGTTCTTC.

The genes are TRBV4-3 and TRBJ2-7; 9 bases line up with TRBD1. V was clipped by 0 bases and J by 2 bases; unmatched bases: 5. This CDR3 contains 16 residues. CDR1 is LGHNA and CDR2 is YSLEER in the germline V gene. The CDR3 loop is CASSQDGTGNPYEQYF. The CDR3 DNA reads as TGCGCCAGCAGCCAAGATGGGACAGGGAATCCCTACGAGCAGTACTTC.

The chain links TRBV30 to TRBJ1-4; no firm D call. Germline V gives CDR1 GTSNPN, CDR2 SVGIG (reference sequence). The CDR3 length is 13 residues. Trimming stripped 2 bases from V and 3 bases from J, with 7 bases between. CDR3 sequence: CAWSQYANEKLFF. The CDR3 DNA follows: TGTGCCTGGAGTCAGTACGCTAATGAAAAACTGTTTTTT.

The chain uses TRBV30 and TRBJ2-3, with D perhaps matching TRBD2 (6 bases). Trimming left V 2 bases short and J 4 bases short, with 16 bases between. Germline V lookup: CDR1 GTSNPN, CDR2 SVGIG (reference sequence). The CDR3 runs to 15 residues. CDR3 DNA: TGTGCCTGGAGTTACCGGGGGTATGGGCCAGATACGCAGTATTTT. Translated: CAWSYRGYGPDTQYF.